This T cell receptor (beta chain) was sequenced for a study of blood T cell repertoires in COVID-19. Across the study: The samples span acute and convalescent COVID-19 from the United States, Italy and Spain. PBMCs, B-cell-depleted T cells, or T cells were the source of the cDNA or gDNA that made up the material.

In the original workflow: Cell counts per sample came from amplifying reference gene primers. TCRdb's copy holds only in-frame clones and misses some; the assay was immunoSEQ multiplex PCR. V, J and clone size were drawn from that table, and D and trimming were deduced from the DNA. The table has some 50,000 clones, just over 85% seen once. The V segment lost 2 bases and the J segment 2 bases; nucleotides outside the gene matches: 14. Per germline, CDR1 KGHSH and CDR2 LQKENI. The CDR3 runs 19 residues. This clone was found once. The chain couples TRBV18 to TRBJ2-1, with TRBD2 matching 8 bases. Sample: peripheral blood. The receptor was isolated from a human donor in a cohort sampled during active COVID-19. CDR3 amino acids: CASSPGLGLARDTYNEQFF. The CDR3 region has the DNA TGTGCCAGCTCACCAGGGCTAGGACTAGCTCGAGACACCTACAATGAGCAGTTCTTC.